The next 29 T cell receptor beta chains were all read from a single sample in a study of PD-L1 blockade in urothelial cancer. The data were produced by immunoSEQ multiplex PCR, yet TCRdb's version contains in-frame clones alone and is incomplete. The sample carries tens of thousands of clones, approximately 78% recorded once. The source was PBMCs, collected around atezolizumab (anti-PD-L1) treatment. The receptors shown here come from a man in his sixties or seventies with urothelial cancer.

Here the CDR3 reads CASSFRELAFAGELFF. CDR3 nucleotides: TGTGCCAGCAGCTTTCGTGAGCTAGCGTTCGCCGGGGAGCTGTTTTTT. This chain uses TRBV7-8 with TRBJ2-2; D may be TRBD2 (6 bases). Per germline, CDR1 SGHVS and CDR2 FQNEAQ. This CDR3 spans 16 amino acids. Between the trimmed V and J ends, which lost 3 bases and 6 bases, there was a span of 17 bases.

The V call is TRBV19, the J call TRBJ1-2, with TRBD1 matching over 8 bases. The germline gives CDR1 LNHDA, CDR2 SQIVND (reference sequence). The ends lost 5 bases at V and 8 bases at J; junction bases unmatched: 10. This CDR3 region has 14 residues. The CDR3 spells CASSATGTGEGYTF. The CDR3 coding sequence is TGTGCCAGTAGTGCAACCGGGACAGGTGAAGGCTACACCTTC.

This clone turned up a few times. This chain joins TRBV4-3 and TRBJ2-1, with TRBD1 identical over 7 bases. CDR1 is LGHNA and CDR2 is YSLEER in the germline V gene. The CDR3 runs 15 residues. After removal of 3 bases from V and 5 bases from J, the junction contained 7 bases not matched to a gene. CDR3 amino acids: CASSHSGTADNEQFF. The CDR3 DNA sequence: TGCGCCAGCAGCCACTCCGGGACAGCGGACAATGAGCAGTTCTTC.

CDR3 residues: CASSRQGNTEAFF. The CDR3 DNA reads as TGTGCCAGCAGCAGACAGGGGAACACTGAAGCTTTCTTT. The V and J genes are TRBV6-1 and TRBJ1-1; 7 bases map to TRBD1. V lost 6 bases to trimming and J lost 1 base; unmatched junction nucleotides: 2. The CDR3 is 13 residues long. Germline CDR1 is MNHNS and CDR2 is SASEGT.

The chain uses TRBV4-3 and TRBJ2-5, with D perhaps TRBD2 (6 bases). CDR3 length: 15 residues. The V gene's germline CDR1 is LGHNA and CDR2 YSLEER. Trimming cost V 8 bases and J 4 bases, with 20 bases left between them. CDR3 amino acids: CASGGYGQGGETQYF. As DNA, the CDR3 is TGCGCCAGCGGAGGATACGGTCAGGGAGGAGAGACCCAGTACTTC.

This chain links TRBV6-1 with TRBJ1-5, with 9 bases that match TRBD1. The CDR3 totals 15 residues. The V segment lost 2 bases and the J segment 7 bases; nucleotides outside the gene matches: 6. CDR1 and CDR2 from the germline V gene are MNHNS and SASEGT. CDR3: CASSERGQGYQPQHF. In DNA, the CDR3 is TGTGCCAGCAGTGAACGGGGACAGGGATACCAGCCCCAGCATTTT.

This chain connects TRBV5-5 to TRBJ1-2, with D maybe TRBD1 (6 bases). This CDR3 comprises 13 residues. Germline V lookup: CDR1 SGHKS, CDR2 YYEKEE (reference sequence). With 4 bases removed from V and 6 bases from J, the gap between germline ends came to 13 bases. Here the CDR3 reads CASSPQGAHGYTF. The DNA for the CDR3 is TGTGCCAGCAGCCCACAGGGAGCCCATGGCTACACCTTC.

The chain carries TRBV5-1 and TRBJ2-7; tentatively, D is TRBD1 (5 bases). CDR3 size: 15 residues. The germline V gene has CDR1 SGHRS and CDR2 YFSETQ. Trimming left V 3 bases short and J 2 bases short, with 15 bases between. The CDR3 region is CASSSDTPITYEQYF. The CDR3 nucleotides are TGCGCCAGCAGCTCGGACACTCCTATAACCTACGAGCAGTACTTC.

The rearrangement uses TRBV7-2 and TRBJ2-7; TRBD2 is a possible D gene (5 bases). This CDR3 is built from 13 residues. From germline, CDR1 is SGHTA and CDR2 FQGNSA. The V and J ends lost 5 bases and 6 bases respectively, with 14 bases between them. The CDR3 loop reads CASSLGGPSEQYF. Here the CDR3 DNA reads TGTGCCAGCAGCCTAGGAGGTCCGAGCGAGCAGTACTTC.

V is TRBV29-1 and J is TRBJ2-1; no reliable D call. Trimming took off 2 bases at V and 9 bases at J, with 11 bases between the two ends. The CDR3 runs 12 residues. Per germline, CDR1 SQVTM and CDR2 ANQGSEA. This CDR3 reads CSVEPLFSEQFF. CDR3 DNA: TGCAGCGTTGAACCCCTCTTTAGTGAGCAGTTCTTC.

This chain uses TRBV4-2 with TRBJ1-4; weak D call: TRBD1 (6 bases). The V end lost 4 bases, the J end lost 10 bases, and 19 bases lay between the germline ends. The CDR3 extends over 15 amino acids. Germline lookup yields CDR1 LGHNA and CDR2 YNFKEQ. CDR3 in DNA: TGTGCCAGCAGCCGCAGACGGACTGAAGGGGGAAAACTGTTTTTT. It encodes CASSRRRTEGGKLFF.

The V gene is TRBV7-6, the J gene TRBJ2-5; D is unresolved. Trimming took off 1 base at V and 2 bases at J, with 14 bases between the two ends. Germline V gene data show CDR1 as SGHVS and CDR2 as FNYEAQ. There are 16 residues in the CDR3. DNA for the CDR3: TGTGCCAGCAGCTTAGGGGCAGCAACCATACAAGAGACCCAGTACTTC. It translates to CASSLGAATIQETQYF.

This clone was seen just once. At one boundary the junction diverges from the germline segment, which might be a read error. The V and J genes are TRBV6-1 and TRBJ2-5; a possible D gene is TRBD2 (5 bases). Germline V gene sequence: CDR1 MNHNS, CDR2 SASEGT. The CDR3 is made up of 15 amino acids. The CDR3 nucleotides are TGTGCCAGCGGTGAACCCGGGCGAGGCGGGGAGACCCAGTACTTC. Amino acids: CASGEPGRGGETQYF.

The chain couples TRBV18 to TRBJ2-1; 14 nucleotides match TRBD2. This CDR3 region has 15 residues. V gave up 6 bases and J gave up 6 bases; unmatched junction bases: 4. CDR1 and CDR2 (germline): KGHSH, LQKENI. The CDR3 here is CASSQTSGGANEQFF. As DNA, the CDR3 is TGTGCCAGCTCCCAGACTAGCGGGGGGGCCAATGAGCAGTTCTTC.

The V call is TRBV18, the J call TRBJ1-5; a weak D match, TRBD1 (5 bases). CDR1 is KGHSH, CDR2 LQKENI, per germline. Trimming pared 3 bases from V and 0 bases from J, leaving 12 bases between. This CDR3 has 16 residues. CDR3 protein: CASSPGTDVSNQPQHF. CDR3 coding DNA: TGTGCCAGCTCACCCGGGACTGACGTTAGCAATCAGCCCCAGCATTTT. The variable domain in full, with the rest retrieved from reference TRBV18 and TRBJ1-5, is NAGVMQNPRHLVRRRGQEARLRCSPMKGHSHVYWYRQLPEEGLKFMVYLQKENIIDESGMPKERFSAEFPKEGPSILRIQQVVRGDSAAYFCASSPGTDVSNQPQHFGDGTRLSIL.

V usage is TRBV21-1 and J usage is TRBJ2-1; TRBD2 is the table's D call and was not checked against the DNA. TRBV21-1 is noted as a pseudogene. This CDR3 has 16 amino acids. CDR3 sequence reads: CASSNRGGLSYNEQFF. The CDR3 nucleotides are TGTGCCAGCAGCAATCGCGGGGGCCTCTCCTACAATGAGCAGTTCTTC.

This rearrangement joins TRBV7-3 to TRBJ2-6; TRBD1 matches 7 bases. V was pared by 5 bases and J by 2 bases, with 6 bases of the junction left unmatched. Germline V gives CDR1 SGHTA, CDR2 FQGTGA. CDR3 length: 16 residues. In DNA, the CDR3 is TGTGCCAGCAGCCCGAACGACAGGGCTGGGGCCAACGTCCTGACTTTC. Its protein is CASSPNDRAGANVLTF.

The CDR3 DNA reads as TGTGCCAGCAGCCCCCTAAGGGGAGGGGGAGAGACCCAGTACTTC. This gives the protein CASSPLRGGGETQYF. The chain has TRBV9 and TRBJ2-5, with a tentative D call TRBD2 (7 bases). Germline values: CDR1 SGDLS, CDR2 YYNGEE. Between the trimmed V and J ends, which lost 4 bases and 4 bases, there was a span of 17 bases. CDR3 length: 15 residues.

The genes are TRBV18 and TRBJ2-3; maybe TRBD2 (6 bases). This CDR3 has 18 residues. CDR1 is KGHSH and CDR2 is LQKENI in the germline V gene. Trimming removed 1 base from V and 0 bases from J, with 17 bases in between. The CDR3: CASSPQPPLASSTDTQYF. CDR3 DNA: TGTGCCAGCTCACCACAACCCCCTCTAGCGTCTAGCACAGATACGCAGTATTTT.

This clone was observed a few times. The chain uses TRBV25-1 and TRBJ2-5; perhaps TRBD2 as D (5 bases). This CDR3 region has 14 residues. Deletions cut 4 bases from V and 1 base from J, with 10 bases between. In germline, CDR1 is MGHDK, CDR2 SYGVNS. The CDR3 loop is CASSVPGVQETQYF. In DNA form, the CDR3 reads TGTGCCAGCAGTGTCCCCGGGGTCCAAGAGACCCAGTACTTC.

The chain couples TRBV9 to TRBJ1-2; TRBD1 aligns across 10 bases. Germline CDR1 reads SGDLS; CDR2 reads YYNGEE. V lost 2 bases and J lost 3; bases outside the gene matches: 1. The CDR3 is made up of 14 amino acids. CDR3 sequence reads: CASSVGQGDYGYTF. CDR3 sequence (DNA): TGTGCCAGCAGCGTCGGACAGGGGGACTATGGCTACACCTTC.

This rearrangement joins TRBV30 to TRBJ1-1; TRBD1 agrees at 9 bases. CDR1 GTSNPN and CDR2 SVGIG come from the germline V gene (reference sequence). V trimming: 3 bases; J trimming: 3 bases; junction bases outside the gene matches: 5. This CDR3 has 14 amino acids. CDR3 residues: CAWRKGQGYTEAFF. The CDR3 region has the DNA TGTGCCTGGAGGAAGGGACAGGGTTACACTGAAGCTTTCTTT. The full variable domain, its missing parts supplied by reference TRBV30 and TRBJ1-1, is SQTIHQWPATLVQPVGSPLSLECTVEGTSNPNLYWYRQAAGRGLQLLFYSVGIGQISSEVPQNLSASRPQDRQFILSSKKLLLSDSGFYLCAWRKGQGYTEAFFGQGTRLTVV.

The chain uses TRBV29-1 and TRBJ2-7; D might be TRBD1 (6 bases). The germline CDR1 and CDR2 sequences are SQVTM and ANQGSEA. The germline V and J ends were trimmed by 7 bases and 1 base, with 8 bases remaining between them. This CDR3 is 11 amino acids long. The CDR3 loop reads CSARGSYEQYF. The DNA for the CDR3 is TGCAGCGCAAGGGGGTCCTACGAGCAGTACTTC.

The chain recombines TRBV27 with TRBJ1-2, with D possibly being TRBD1 (6 bases). From germline, CDR1 is MNHEY and CDR2 SMNVEV (reference sequence). This CDR3 has 12 residues. Trimming removed 5 bases at V and 2 bases at J, with 6 bases between. The CDR3 coding sequence is TGTGCCAGCAGTACAGGGAACTATGGCTACACCTTC. It translates to CASSTGNYGYTF.

The chain's CDR3 is CASSAPGGAAEKLFF. The CDR3 region has the DNA TGTGCCAGTAGTGCCCCAGGGGGCGCAGCTGAAAAACTGTTTTTT. The J gene is TRBJ1-4, the V gene TRBV19; 8 nucleotides agree with TRBD1. The V gene's germline CDR1 is LNHDA and CDR2 SQIVND (reference sequence). CDR3 length equals 15 residues. V was pared by 5 bases and J by 7 bases, with 9 bases of the junction left unmatched.

V and J are TRBV6-1 and TRBJ2-6; D perhaps matches TRBD2 (5 bases). V dropped 4 bases and J dropped 3 bases, with 10 bases sitting between them. The germline V gene encodes CDR1 MNHNS and CDR2 SASEGT. CDR3 length: 15 residues. CDR3 protein: CASSVRTGGANVLTF. The CDR3 bases are TGTGCCAGCAGTGTCCGGACTGGTGGGGCCAACGTCCTGACTTTC.

This clone has just one count. The chain uses TRBV6-1 and TRBJ1-4; 8 nucleotides match TRBD1. This CDR3 spans 16 amino acids. The V gene end was trimmed by 4 bases and the J gene end by 6 bases; junction bases not matched to a gene: 10. CDR1 MNHNS and CDR2 SASEGT come from the germline V gene. The CDR3 nucleotides read TGTGCCAGCAGTGGGTGGGACAGGCTCGTGGATGAAAAACTGTTTTTT. Protein product: CASSGWDRLVDEKLFF.

The chain combines TRBV6-4 with TRBJ1-2; possibly TRBD1 for D (6 bases). This CDR3 spans 15 amino acids. Germline loops: CDR1 MRHNA, CDR2 SNTAGT. The V end was cut by 2 bases, the J end by 5 bases, with 15 bases between. CDR3 amino acids: CASSDGRGAKYGYTF. The CDR3 bases are TGTGCCAGCAGTGACGGACGGGGGGCGAAGTATGGCTACACCTTC.

Only a few counts were recorded for this clone. V usage is TRBV5-5 and J usage is TRBJ1-2; D call uncertain. The germline CDR1 and CDR2 sequences are SGHKS and YYEKEE (reference sequence). V was cut by 6 bases and J by 3 bases, with 15 bases left in between. The CDR3 has 14 residues. Here the CDR3 DNA reads TGTGCCAGCAACCCGGAGTTAAGTCACTATGGCTACACCTTC. It is translated as CASNPELSHYGYTF.